This passage covers 30 T cell receptor beta chains from one sample sequenced in a study of identical twins' blood T cells. TCRdb re-called the 5' RACE reads through MiXCR, storing one row per CDR3 protein. The sample consists of 400,000 or so distinct CDR3 sequences, approximately 30% of them appearing once. Sequenced material: PBMCs. Receptors originate from a woman aged 18-50 years in good health.

The chain employs TRBV5-1 and TRBJ1-6; 10 bases match TRBD1. This CDR3 comprises 15 residues. The V gene end was trimmed by 4 bases and the J gene end by 8 bases; junction bases not matched to a gene: 6. The V gene's germline CDR1 is SGHRS and CDR2 YFSETQ. The CDR3 region has the DNA TGCGCCAGCAGCGTATCCGGGACAGGGGATTCACCCCTCCACTTT. Translating it yields CASSVSGTGDSPLHF.

The rearrangement uses TRBV3-1 and TRBJ2-7; no definite D call. Trimming removed 2 bases from V and 5 bases from J, with 4 bases in between. CDR1 is LGHDT and CDR2 is YNNKEL in the germline V gene (reference sequence). This CDR3 is built from 11 residues. The CDR3 nucleotides read TGTGCCAGCAGCCAAACCCACGAGCAGTACTTC. Amino acids: CASSQTHEQYF.

Only a few counts were recorded for this clonotype. The chain has TRBV5-1 and TRBJ1-4; tentatively, D is TRBD1 (5 bases). CDR1 and CDR2 (germline): SGHRS, YFSETQ. The V end was cut by 1 base, the J end by 7 bases, with 17 bases between. The CDR3 extends over 16 amino acids. CDR3 residues: CASSLTRQSKGEKLFF. The DNA of the CDR3 is TGCGCCAGCAGCTTGACCCGACAGTCGAAAGGTGAAAAACTGTTTTTT.

The chain is built from TRBV5-1 and TRBJ1-4; no firm D call. The CDR3 is 16 amino acids. The V and J ends lost 3 bases and 0 bases respectively, with 12 bases between them. Germline CDR1 reads SGHRS; CDR2 reads YFSETQ. The CDR3 is CASSSAQRTTNEKLFF. Here the CDR3 DNA reads TGCGCCAGCAGCTCGGCACAGAGGACAACTAATGAAAAACTGTTTTTT.

This clonotype was detected a few times. The rearrangement joins TRBV15 to TRBJ2-3, with 7 bases matching TRBD1. CDR3 size: 15 residues. V lost 4 bases, J lost 6 bases, and 10 bases stayed unmatched. Germline V gene sequence: CDR1 LNHNV, CDR2 YYDKDF (reference sequence). CDR3 in DNA: TGTGCCACCAGCAAGACAGGGACCCTCAGGGATACGCAGTATTTT. Its protein is CATSKTGTLRDTQYF.

A few counts support this clonotype. The V call is TRBV21-1, the J call TRBJ1-2; the table calls TRBD1, which could not be checked here. TRBV21-1 represents a pseudogene. The CDR3 contains 15 residues. CDR3 sequence: CASSKSPARYYGYTF. The CDR3 DNA reads as TGTGCCAGCAGCAAATCCCCGGCCAGATACTATGGCTACACCTTC.

The gene calls are TRBV10-2 and TRBJ2-2, with D maybe TRBD2 (6 bases). V shed 4 bases and J shed 0 bases, with 6 bases lying between them. Per the germline V gene, CDR1 is WSHSY and CDR2 is SAAADI. The CDR3 consists of 14 residues. CDR3 loop: CASSGGANTGELFF. The DNA for the CDR3 is TGCGCCAGCAGTGGCGGGGCGAACACCGGGGAGCTGTTTTTT.

This clonotype was seen at least ten times. This CDR3 reads CASSLGLLNIQYF. In DNA form, the CDR3 reads TGTGCCAGCAGCTTAGGTCTTCTAAACATTCAGTACTTC. V usage is TRBV11-2 and J usage is TRBJ2-4; no definite D call. CDR3 length equals 13 residues. The germline V gene encodes CDR1 SGHAT and CDR2 FQNNGV. Trimming took off 1 base at V and 6 bases at J, with 7 bases between the two ends.

This clonotype was detected only a few times. This sequence joins TRBV29-1 and TRBJ2-1; D remains unclear. Looked up from germline, CDR1 is SQVTM and CDR2 is ANQGSEA. This CDR3 region has 11 residues. Trimming took off 8 bases at V and 6 bases at J, with 11 bases between the two ends. The CDR3 DNA reads as TGCAGCCTCCGTGGAATCAATGAGCAGTTCTTC. It codes for CSLRGINEQFF.

Regarding this clonotype: At one boundary the junction diverges from the germline segment, which might be a read error. V usage is TRBV7-9 and J usage is TRBJ2-2; TRBD1 is a possible D gene (8 bases). Germline CDR1 SEHNR, CDR2 FQNEAQ (reference sequence). The CDR3 contains 13 residues. The CDR3 here is CVSSGTGTGELFF. Here the CDR3 DNA reads TGTGTCAGCAGCGGGACAGGAACCGGGGAGCTGTTTTTT. Filled out from reference TRBV7-9 and TRBJ2-2, the complete variable domain reads DTGVSQNPRHKITKRGQNVTFRCDPISEHNRLYWYRQTLGQGPEFLTYFQNEAQLEKSRLLSDRFSAERPKGSFSTLEIQRTEQGDSAMYLCVSSGTGTGELFFGEGSRLTVL.

A few counts support this clonotype. This chain links TRBV2 with TRBJ1-6; a weak D match, TRBD1 (5 bases). This CDR3 comprises 15 residues. Trimming took 2 bases from V and 8 from J, leaving 13 bases between them. The germline V gene has CDR1 SNHLY and CDR2 FYNNEI. CDR3 amino acids: CASSERRAWDSPLHF. The CDR3 DNA follows: TGTGCCAGCAGTGAACGCAGGGCTTGGGATTCACCCCTCCACTTT.

This clonotype appeared a few times. The chain recombines TRBV6-2 or TRBV6-3 with TRBJ2-1; either TRBD1 or TRBD2 may supply D (5 bases each). Trimming removed 3 bases at V and 0 bases at J, with 12 bases between. Germline-derived CDR1 and CDR2 are MNHEY and SVGEGT. The CDR3 runs 16 residues. In DNA, the CDR3 is TGTGCCAGCAGTTATGAGGGGACGAGCTCCTACAATGAGCAGTTCTTC. Amino acids: CASSYEGTSSYNEQFF.

Here the CDR3 reads CASSLRVSNEQYF. In DNA form, the CDR3 reads TGTGCCAGCAGTTTACGGGTTAGTAACGAGCAGTACTTC. The chain links TRBV27 to TRBJ2-7; no clear D gene. In germline, CDR1 is MNHEY, CDR2 SMNVEV (reference sequence). With 2 bases removed from V and 5 bases from J, the gap between germline ends came to 10 bases. The CDR3 is made up of 13 amino acids.

This clonotype was counted ten times or more. The chain uses TRBV20-1 and TRBJ2-1; D is unclear. Trimming cost V 5 bases and J 3 bases, with 2 bases left between them. The germline CDR1 and CDR2 sequences are DFQATT and SNEGSKA (reference sequence). CDR3 length equals 10 residues. The CDR3 bases are TGCAGTGCTCACTACAATGAGCAGTTCTTC. Its translation is CSAHYNEQFF.

This chain's CDR3 is CASSPGPASYNEQFF. CDR3 nucleotide sequence: TGTGCCAGCAGCCCGGGACCGGCCTCCTACAATGAGCAGTTCTTC. The J gene is TRBJ2-1, the V gene TRBV7-9; D could derive from TRBD1 or TRBD2 (5 bases each). The CDR3 is 15 amino acids. Between the trimmed V and J ends, which lost 5 bases and 0 bases, there was a span of 11 bases. Per germline, CDR1 SEHNR and CDR2 FQNEAQ (reference sequence).

There are a few counts of this clonotype. J is TRBJ2-7 and V is TRBV10-1; D is perhaps TRBD1 or TRBD2 (5 bases each). This CDR3 region has 13 residues. Trimming took off 0 bases at V and 4 bases at J, with 7 bases between the two ends. Germline V gene data show CDR1 as WNHNN and CDR2 as SYGVQD (reference sequence). The chain's CDR3 is CASSESGTYEQYF. CDR3 bases: TGCGCCAGCAGTGAGTCGGGGACGTACGAGCAGTACTTC.

In regard to this clonotype: Germline and junction disagree at one end, which may indicate a read error. The genes are TRBV20-1 and TRBJ1-4; D unresolved. Germline-derived CDR1 and CDR2 are DFQATT and SNEGSKA (reference sequence). The CDR3 covers 13 residues. The CDR3 loop reads CGATARPNEKLFF. DNA for the CDR3: TGCGGTGCGACGGCCCGGCCAAATGAAAAACTGTTTTTT.

The chain couples TRBV29-1 to TRBJ2-7; perhaps TRBD2 as D (5 bases). CDR3 size: 14 residues. Trimming took 4 bases from V and 0 from J, leaving 13 bases between them. CDR1 and CDR2 (germline): SQVTM, ANQGSEA. The CDR3 bases are TGCAGCGTTGCGTACGGGGATAGCTCCTACGAGCAGTACTTC. Translating it yields CSVAYGDSSYEQYF.

With regard to this clonotype: Mismatch with germline at one junction end may stem from a read error. V and J are TRBV5-1 and TRBJ2-7; tentative D call: TRBD1 (7 bases). This CDR3 has 14 residues. Looked up from germline, CDR1 is SGHRS and CDR2 is YFSETQ. The CDR3, as DNA: TGCGCCAGCACAGGGGGGATGAAAACCTACGAGCGGTACTTC. Translated: CASTGGMKTYERYF.

V gene TRBV29-1 combines with J gene TRBJ2-3; the D gene could be TRBD1 or TRBD2 (5 bases each). V was shortened by 3 bases and J by 5 bases, with 21 bases between the two germline ends. CDR3 length equals 16 residues. The germline V gene encodes CDR1 SQVTM and CDR2 ANQGSEA. The CDR3 bases are TGCAGCGTTGAGAGATGGGGTGGGGGAGAGGGAGATACGCAGTATTTT. This gives the protein CSVERWGGGEGDTQYF.

This clonotype came up a few times. This chain links TRBV20-1 with TRBJ2-1; D unclear. This CDR3 is built from 13 residues. Trimming left V 6 bases short and J 5 bases short, with 14 bases between. Germline V gives CDR1 DFQATT, CDR2 SNEGSKA (reference sequence). The DNA for the CDR3 is TGCAGTGCCCCGAGGATGGGTAACAATGAGCAGTTCTTC. Translation: CSAPRMGNNEQFF.

Concerning this clonotype itself: A read error may produce the germline difference seen at one junction end. This chain uses TRBV23-1 with TRBJ1-1, with 7 bases matching TRBD1. TRBV23-1 is noted as an ORF with a role that remains uncertain. The length of the CDR3 is 16 residues. CDR3 coding DNA: TGCGCCAGCAACCATCCCGACAGGGAGCATAACACTGAATCTTTCTTT. As protein: CASNHPDREHNTESFF.

The rearrangement links TRBV14 to TRBJ2-7; 9 nucleotides match TRBD1. Germline assignment: CDR1 SGHDN and CDR2 FVKESK. The V and J ends lost 5 bases and 5 bases, in that order; junction bases with no gene match: 10. The CDR3 has 15 amino acids. CDR3 loop: CASSSRDRVMNEQYF. The CDR3 region has the DNA TGTGCCAGCAGCTCCCGGGACAGGGTGATGAACGAGCAGTACTTC. The full variable domain, rest sourced from reference TRBV14 and TRBJ2-7, is EAGVTQFPSHSVIEKGQTVTLRCDPISGHDNLYWYRRVMGKEIKFLLHFVKESKQDESGMPNNRFLAERTGGTYSTLKVQPAELEDSGVYFCASSSRDRVMNEQYFGPGTRLTVT.

Many counts were recorded for this clonotype. J is TRBJ2-1 and V is TRBV14; D gene ambiguous. The ends were cut back, 3 bases at V and 1 base at J, with 13 bases in the middle. The CDR3 has 16 amino acids. The V gene's germline CDR1 is SGHDN and CDR2 FVKESK. The CDR3 DNA reads TGTGCCAGCAGCCAGACTTGGGCCGCATCCTACAATGAGCAGTTCTTC. It is translated as CASSQTWAASYNEQFF. Based on the CDR3 plus reference TRBV14 and TRBJ2-1, the full variable domain is EAGVTQFPSHSVIEKGQTVTLRCDPISGHDNLYWYRRVMGKEIKFLLHFVKESKQDESGMPNNRFLAERTGGTYSTLKVQPAELEDSGVYFCASSQTWAASYNEQFFGPGTRLTVL.

This clonotype was seen only a few times. A much larger clone sits a single nucleotide away, making a read error possible. V and J are TRBV5-4 and TRBJ1-1; unclear D gene. The CDR3 covers 14 residues. Germline values: CDR1 SGHNT, CDR2 YYREEE (reference sequence). The CDR3, as DNA: TGTGCCAGCGGCTTTAGGGCGGGGAACACTGAAGCTTTCTTT. Its translation is CASGFRAGNTEAFF.

This clonotype was recorded a few times. The genes are TRBV7-2 and TRBJ1-5; 7 nucleotides align to TRBD1. The V gene end was trimmed by 1 base and the J gene end by 3 bases; junction bases not matched to a gene: 6. The CDR3 runs 16 residues. In germline, CDR1 is SGHTA, CDR2 FQGNSA. CDR3 nucleotides: TGTGCCAGCAGCTTAGTAGGGACAGCTCTCAATCAGCCCCAGCATTTT. Encoded protein: CASSLVGTALNQPQHF.

The rearrangement uses TRBV19 and TRBJ1-5; 9 bases map to TRBD1. The CDR3 contains 15 residues. Germline V lookup: CDR1 LNHDA, CDR2 SQIVND (reference sequence). J lost 5 bases, V lost 4 bases, and 6 bases had no gene match. The CDR3 spells CASSKRTGDDQPQHF. CDR3 bases: TGTGCCAGTAGTAAAAGGACAGGGGATGATCAGCCCCAGCATTTT.

The rearrangement joins TRBV5-6 to TRBJ1-1; weak D call: TRBD1 (5 bases). This CDR3 has 13 amino acids. V was pared by 2 bases and J by 7 bases, with 12 bases between. CDR1 SGHDT and CDR2 YYEEEE come from the germline V gene. Here the CDR3 DNA reads TGTGCCAGCAGCTTTGGGACGGGAAATGAAGCTTTCTTT. This codes for CASSFGTGNEAFF.

This clonotype was counted at least ten times. The chain employs TRBV11-2 and TRBJ2-1; no definite D call. Germline V gene lookup returns CDR1 SGHAT and CDR2 FQNNGV. The V gene lost 2 bases and the J gene lost 0 bases, with 8 bases spanning the gap. This CDR3 contains 15 residues. The chain's CDR3 is CASSLRYSSYNEQFF. The CDR3, as DNA: TGTGCCAGCAGCTTACGCTACTCCTCCTACAATGAGCAGTTCTTC.

The chain uses TRBV4-2 and TRBJ2-3; possible D gene TRBD1, 5 bases. The CDR3 runs to 13 residues. Trimming took off 3 bases at V and 5 bases at J, with 9 bases between the two ends. CDR1 is LGHNA and CDR2 is YNFKEQ in the germline V gene. In DNA, the CDR3 is TGTGCCAGCAGCCAGGGGCTCGAAGATACGCAGTATTTT. Residues: CASSQGLEDTQYF.